This is a list of T cell receptor beta chains from one sample in a study of T cell responses to AZD1222 COVID-19 vaccine. Only in-frame clones appear in the TCRdb table, and some are missing; sequencing was by immunoSEQ multiplex PCR. The data contain around 78,000 clones, around 87% of them seen just once; the ten biggest clones take up around 24%. The specimen was peripheral blood, collected on day 0 of AZD1222 vaccination. The receptors here all came from an adult in good health. CDR3s include the opening cysteine and the closing phenylalanine or tryptophan. The order of the fields is CDR3 length, clone size, D gene, V gene, J gene, CDR3 DNA, CDR3 protein. The D gene is left open where the match is weak. Clone size is stated in some rows and not others, as once, few, many or a class when expanded.

length: 13; size: NA; D: TRBD1; V: TRBV30; J: TRBJ2-7; DNA: TGTGCCTGGAGTCGACAGGGGGCCTACGAGCAGTACTTC; CDR3: CAWSRQGAYEQYF
length: 17; size: NA; D: TRBD1; V: TRBV9; J: TRBJ1-3; DNA: TGTGCCAGCAGCGCGGGTTCCGGGACAGGCTCTGGAAACACCATATATTTT; CDR3: CASSAGSGTGSGNTIYF
length: 12; size: NA; D: NA; V: TRBV19; J: TRBJ1-2; DNA: TGTGCCAGTAGTATTATTAATTTTGGCTACACCTTC; CDR3: CASSIINFGYTF
length: 15; size: once; D: NA; V: TRBV5-4; J: TRBJ1-2; DNA: TGTGCCAGCAGCTCCCAGACAGGAGCCAACTATGGCTACACCTTC; CDR3: CASSSQTGANYGYTF
length: 14; size: NA; D: NA; V: TRBV7-3; J: TRBJ2-1; DNA: TGTGCCAGCAGTCCGTTGAGGGGCCATGGTGAGCAGTTCTTC; CDR3: CASSPLRGHGEQFF
length: 16; size: NA; D: NA; V: TRBV27; J: TRBJ2-7; DNA: TGTGCCAGCAGTTTCCTTGGCGGGGGCCTCTCCTACGAGCAGTACTTC; CDR3: CASSFLGGGLSYEQYF
length: 15; size: NA; D: NA; V: TRBV19; J: TRBJ1-5; DNA: TGTGCCAGTGCGGCACAGGTTCATGGGAATCAGCCCCAGCATTTT; CDR3: CASAAQVHGNQPQHF
length: 13; size: NA; D: NA; V: TRBV3-1/TRBV3-2; J: TRBJ2-4; DNA: TGTGCCAGCAGCCCCGGGCGAGGAAACATTCAGTACTTC; CDR3: CASSPGRGNIQYF
length: 14; size: once; D: NA; V: TRBV7-8; J: TRBJ1-3; DNA: TGTGCCAGCAGCACAGGCGCCGTAGGAAACACCATATATTTT; CDR3: CASSTGAVGNTIYF
length: 13; size: NA; D: NA; V: TRBV9; J: TRBJ2-3; DNA: TGTGCCAGCAGCGTAAGCGTAGCAGATACGCAGTATTTT; CDR3: CASSVSVADTQYF
length: 13; size: NA; D: NA; V: TRBV19; J: TRBJ1-1; DNA: TGTGCCAGTACGTTGACCGTAGGGGCTGGAGCTTTCTTT; CDR3: CASTLTVGAGAFF
length: 14; size: NA; D: NA; V: TRBV7-3; J: TRBJ2-3; DNA: TGTGCCAGCAGCGTCACCCGAACATCGGATACGCAGTATTTT; CDR3: CASSVTRTSDTQYF
length: 13; size: NA; D: NA; V: TRBV25-1; J: TRBJ2-7; DNA: TGTGCCAGCAGTGGCCCGGTCTCCTACGAGCAGTACTTC; CDR3: CASSGPVSYEQYF
length: 16; size: NA; D: NA; V: TRBV5-1; J: TRBJ2-2; DNA: TGCGCCAGCAGCTTGGGGCTGGACGCGAACACCGGGGAGCTGTTTTTT; CDR3: CASSLGLDANTGELFF
length: 15; size: few; D: NA; V: TRBV19; J: TRBJ1-1; DNA: TGTGCCAGTAGACCTACAGAGTTCGCTAGCACTGAAGCTTTCTTT; CDR3: CASRPTEFASTEAFF
length: 15; size: few; D: TRBD2; V: TRBV6-4; J: TRBJ2-3; DNA: TGTGCCAGCAGTGACTCCGCGGGGGGGCCAGATACGCAGTATTTT; CDR3: CASSDSAGGPDTQYF
length: 15; size: NA; D: NA; V: TRBV30; J: TRBJ1-1; DNA: TGTGCCTGGAGGGGGGGGCGCATTGGCCGGACTGAAGCTTTCTTT; CDR3: CAWRGGRIGRTEAFF
length: 14; size: NA; D: NA; V: TRBV18; J: TRBJ2-7; DNA: TGTGCCAGCTCACCACAAAGGGGGTCCTACGAGCAGTACTTC; CDR3: CASSPQRGSYEQYF
length: 16; size: NA; D: NA; V: TRBV9; J: TRBJ2-3; DNA: TGTGCCAGCAGCGTAGACACAGCCGGAGGCACAGATACGCAGTATTTT; CDR3: CASSVDTAGGTDTQYF
length: 15; size: NA; D: TRBD1; V: TRBV30; J: TRBJ2-7; DNA: TGTGCCTGGAGTGGGGGGACCGGACAGGTAGGCGAGCAGTACTTC; CDR3: CAWSGGTGQVGEQYF
length: 15; size: NA; D: TRBD1; V: TRBV7-8; J: TRBJ1-5; DNA: TGTGCCAGCACCCTAGGACAGGTCTCCCATCAGCCCCAGCATTTT; CDR3: CASTLGQVSHQPQHF
length: 15; size: NA; D: TRBD2; V: TRBV30; J: TRBJ2-3; DNA: TGTGCCTGGATGATGCGGCGGGGGGCCCCAGATACGCAGTATTTT; CDR3: CAWMMRRGAPDTQYF
length: 16; size: NA; D: NA; V: TRBV7-2; J: TRBJ2-3; DNA: TGTGCCAGCAGCTTAGGTAGTTTCCTTCGCACAGATACGCAGTATTTT; CDR3: CASSLGSFLRTDTQYF
length: 15; size: NA; D: NA; V: TRBV7-2; J: TRBJ2-1; DNA: TGTGCCAGCACGATCCAGGGTGGAGAGTTCCATGAGCAGTTCTTC; CDR3: CASTIQGGEFHEQFF
length: 15; size: NA; D: NA; V: TRBV3-1/TRBV3-2; J: TRBJ2-7; DNA: TGTGCCAGCAGCCATAATCCGATGGGGACGGACGAGCAGTACTTC; CDR3: CASSHNPMGTDEQYF
length: 13; size: NA; D: TRBD1; V: TRBV30; J: TRBJ1-6; DNA: TGTGCCTGGACTGACAGGGCGGATTCACCCCTCCACTTT; CDR3: CAWTDRADSPLHF
length: 14; size: NA; D: NA; V: TRBV7-3; J: TRBJ1-4; DNA: TGTGCCAGCCGGATTTACAGGGATTCGGCAAAACTGTTTTTT; CDR3: CASRIYRDSAKLFF
length: 18; size: NA; D: NA; V: TRBV5-1; J: TRBJ1-6; DNA: TGCGCCAGCAGAATGAGACAGGAGAATCACTTTTATAATTCACCCCTCCACTTT; CDR3: CASRMRQENHFYNSPLHF
length: 14; size: NA; D: NA; V: TRBV7-2; J: TRBJ1-5; DNA: TGTGCCAGCAGCTTGGGGGGGTTCAATCAGCCCCAGCATTTT; CDR3: CASSLGGFNQPQHF
length: 14; size: NA; D: NA; V: TRBV6-6; J: TRBJ2-5; DNA: TGTGCCAGCACCTACGGTGGGAACCAAGAGACCCAGTACTTC; CDR3: CASTYGGNQETQYF
length: 13; size: few; D: NA; V: TRBV3-1/TRBV3-2; J: TRBJ2-7; DNA: TGTGCCAGCAGCCTTGGACAGTCCTACGAGCAGTACTTC; CDR3: CASSLGQSYEQYF
length: 15; size: few; D: TRBD1; V: TRBV24-1; J: TRBJ1-2; DNA: TGTGCCACCAGTGGCCCGGGACAGGCCCCCTATGGCTACACCTTC; CDR3: CATSGPGQAPYGYTF
length: 14; size: NA; D: TRBD1; V: TRBV11-2; J: TRBJ2-5; DNA: TGTGCCAGCAGCCCCACAGGGGCCCAAGAGACCCAGTACTTC; CDR3: CASSPTGAQETQYF
length: 15; size: NA; D: TRBD1; V: TRBV18; J: TRBJ1-1; DNA: TGTGCCAGCTTCCTGGACAGGGGAGGTTTCGCTGAAGCTTTCTTT; CDR3: CASFLDRGGFAEAFF
length: 12; size: NA; D: NA; V: TRBV9; J: TRBJ2-7; DNA: TGTGCCAGCAGCCCAAGGGGCAACGAGCAGTACTTC; CDR3: CASSPRGNEQYF
length: 15; size: once; D: NA; V: TRBV4-1; J: TRBJ1-2; DNA: TGCGCCAGCAGCCAGGGCAACGATAGGTTATTTGGCTACACCTTC; CDR3: CASSQGNDRLFGYTF
length: 12; size: NA; D: NA; V: TRBV30; J: TRBJ1-5; DNA: TGTGCCTGGAGTGATGGGTATCAGCCCCAGCATTTT; CDR3: CAWSDGYQPQHF
length: 15; size: few; D: NA; V: TRBV7-8; J: TRBJ1-3; DNA: TGTGCCAGCAGCTTAGAAAGGAGCTCTGGAAACACCATATATTTT; CDR3: CASSLERSSGNTIYF
length: 14; size: NA; D: TRBD1; V: TRBV5-1; J: TRBJ2-1; DNA: TGCGCCAGCGGCTCCGGGACAGGCCACGATGAGCAGTTCTTC; CDR3: CASGSGTGHDEQFF
length: 16; size: NA; D: TRBD1; V: TRBV25-1; J: TRBJ2-7; DNA: TGTGCCAGCAGTGACTCCACAGGGGTAATGTTGTACGAGCAGTACTTC; CDR3: CASSDSTGVMLYEQYF
length: 12; size: NA; D: NA; V: TRBV7-2; J: TRBJ2-7; DNA: TGTGCCAGCAGCTTGGAGGGGCGCGAGCAGTACTTC; CDR3: CASSLEGREQYF
length: 13; size: NA; D: NA; V: TRBV12-3/TRBV12-4; J: TRBJ2-5; DNA: TGTGCCAGCAGTCTGGACCAGCAAGAGACCCAGTACTTC; CDR3: CASSLDQQETQYF
length: 18; size: NA; D: NA; V: TRBV19; J: TRBJ1-1; DNA: TGTGCCAGTAGTATAGATATAAGAACAGGGACTCTGAACACTGAAGCTTTCTTT; CDR3: CASSIDIRTGTLNTEAFF
length: 14; size: NA; D: TRBD1; V: TRBV6-5; J: TRBJ1-6; DNA: TGTGCCAGCAGTCCGGGACAGGGGAATTCACCCCTCCACTTT; CDR3: CASSPGQGNSPLHF
length: 15; size: NA; D: TRBD1; V: TRBV7-2; J: TRBJ1-1; DNA: TGTGCCAGCAGCTCGCCGACAGGGCGGTGGCAGGGAGCTTTCTTT; CDR3: CASSSPTGRWQGAFF
length: 15; size: once; D: TRBD1; V: TRBV19; J: TRBJ1-5; DNA: TGTGCCAGTAGTCCCGCACAGGGGCCTAATCAGCCCCAGCATTTT; CDR3: CASSPAQGPNQPQHF
length: 17; size: NA; D: TRBD2; V: TRBV27; J: TRBJ2-1; DNA: TGTGCCAGCAGTCTCAGACTAGCGGGGGGGATTAACAATGAGCAGTTCTTC; CDR3: CASSLRLAGGINNEQFF
length: 14; size: NA; D: NA; V: TRBV6-6; J: TRBJ2-6; DNA: TGTGCCAGCAGTTCCTCGGACGGGGCCAACGTCCTGACTTTC; CDR3: CASSSSDGANVLTF
length: 15; size: NA; D: TRBD1; V: TRBV19; J: TRBJ1-1; DNA: TGTGCCACTCACAGGGGAGCGTGGGAATACGCTGAAGCTTTCTTT; CDR3: CATHRGAWEYAEAFF
length: 13; size: NA; D: NA; V: TRBV30; J: TRBJ1-3; DNA: TGTGCCTGGACCGAGGTTGTTGGAAACACCATATATTTT; CDR3: CAWTEVVGNTIYF
length: 15; size: NA; D: TRBD1; V: TRBV6-5; J: TRBJ1-2; DNA: TGTGCCAGCAGTTACTCGGCAGGGGGCTGGGATGGCTACACCTTC; CDR3: CASSYSAGGWDGYTF
length: 14; size: NA; D: NA; V: TRBV6-4; J: TRBJ2-3; DNA: TGTGCCAGCAGTGGGGAAGGTGGGACAGATACGCAGTATTTT; CDR3: CASSGEGGTDTQYF
length: 12; size: NA; D: NA; V: TRBV29-1; J: TRBJ1-1; DNA: TGCAGCGTTGGTGAGGTGGACACTGAAGCTTTCTTT; CDR3: CSVGEVDTEAFF
length: 15; size: NA; D: TRBD2; V: TRBV5-6; J: TRBJ2-5; DNA: TGTGCCAGCAGCTTGGTCCGCGGGGGTCAAGAGACCCAGTACTTC; CDR3: CASSLVRGGQETQYF